The present T cell receptor beta chain was sequenced within a study of siplizumab effects on memory and regulatory T cells. Study-level points and caveats: A major contribution to the alloresponse seemed to be made by naive T cells, which seemed more diverse than memory cells. Most proliferating CD4+ or CD8+ clones, roughly 75-95%, had no naive or memory assignment. Alloreactive sequences traceable to unstimulated CD4+ memory cells declined significantly under siplizumab. Sequences below about 10^-5 frequency were poorly captured, limiting mapping of alloreactive clones.

A word on this clone: The antigen remains unidentified.

The protocol was immunoSEQ multiplex PCR, while the TCRdb copy is restricted to in-frame clones and leaves out a portion. This table has about 87,000 clones, 85% to 90% appearing once. The TCR sequence derives from a human donor in good health. Sequencing was performed on CD4+ T cells sorted from blood.

The CDR3 DNA reads TGCGCCAGCAGCCGCGGGGGAGTCCTGCTTAACACCGGGGAGCTGTTTTTT. Its protein product is CASSRGGVLLNTGELFF. This chain links TRBV5-1 with TRBJ2-2; 7 nucleotides match TRBD2. V shed 4 bases and J 2 bases; nucleotides not matched to a gene: 11. The germline V gene encodes CDR1 SGHRS and CDR2 YFSETQ. This CDR3 spans 17 amino acids. Full variable domain (rest looked up from reference TRBV5-1 and TRBJ2-2): KAGVTQTPRYLIKTRGQQVTLSCSPISGHRSVSWYQQTPGQGLQFLFEYFSETQRNKGNFPGRFSGRQFSNSRSEMNVSTLELGDSALYLCASSRGGVLLNTGELFFGEGSRLTVL.